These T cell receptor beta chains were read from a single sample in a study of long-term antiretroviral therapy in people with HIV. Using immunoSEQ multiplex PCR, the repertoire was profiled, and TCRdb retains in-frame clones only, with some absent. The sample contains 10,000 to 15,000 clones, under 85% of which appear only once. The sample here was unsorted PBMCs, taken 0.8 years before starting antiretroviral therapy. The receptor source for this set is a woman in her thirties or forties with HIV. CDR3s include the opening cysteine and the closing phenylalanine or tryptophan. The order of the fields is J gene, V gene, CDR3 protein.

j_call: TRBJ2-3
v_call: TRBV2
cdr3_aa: CASSEQGTDTQYF

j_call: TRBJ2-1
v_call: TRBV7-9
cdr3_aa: CASSSDWRDSKQFF

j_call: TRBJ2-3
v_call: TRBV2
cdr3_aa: CASSEAIGLAADTQYF

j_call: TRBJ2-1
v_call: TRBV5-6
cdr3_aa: CASSTRQGMAEQFF

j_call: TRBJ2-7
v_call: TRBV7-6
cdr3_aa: CASSLEVSVTYEQYF

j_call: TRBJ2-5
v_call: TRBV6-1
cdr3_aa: CASRDQETQYF

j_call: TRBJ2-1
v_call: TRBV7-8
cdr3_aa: CASSFGVELALNEQFF

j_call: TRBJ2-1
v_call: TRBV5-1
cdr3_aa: CASSLASSVNEQFF

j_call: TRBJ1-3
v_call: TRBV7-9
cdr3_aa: CASSPNIRLPGNTIYF

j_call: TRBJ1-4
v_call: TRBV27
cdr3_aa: CASARSSTNEKLFF

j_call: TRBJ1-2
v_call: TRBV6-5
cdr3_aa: CASSYSTGSWVYGYTF

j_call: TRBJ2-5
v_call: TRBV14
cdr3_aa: CASSQGLLFQETQYF

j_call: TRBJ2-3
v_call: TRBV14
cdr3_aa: CASHVRGVNTQYF

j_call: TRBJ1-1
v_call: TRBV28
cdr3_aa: CASVEGLSGIYAFF

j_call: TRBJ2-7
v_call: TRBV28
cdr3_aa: CASTLSSGRAKPEQYF

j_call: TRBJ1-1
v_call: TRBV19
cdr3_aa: CASSTGLGRLNTEAFF

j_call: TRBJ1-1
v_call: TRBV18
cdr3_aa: CASSPETGIRTEAFF

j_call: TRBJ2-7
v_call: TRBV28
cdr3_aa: CASSLRNSPHEQYF